Presented here are 2 T cell receptor beta chains from one specimen sequenced in a study of blood T cell repertoires in COVID-19 (dated by TCRdb to about 2020). The library came from the immunoSEQ multiplex PCR assay. Sourced from immuneACCESS, this table was stored by TCRdb with only in-frame sequences that have V and J called. A share of the clones is absent; for the studies checked, an unresolved V gene accounts for under half, and the remainder has no known explanation. The sample records tens of thousands of clones, around two thirds of which are singletons. 2.5% to 3% of the sample is in the top ten clones. Sample: peripheral blood. These receptors came from a human donor with acute or convalescent COVID-19. The donor label of this sample is uncertain.

This clone came up once. This sequence joins TRBV7-2 and TRBJ2-2, with D unresolved. CDR1 is SGHTA and CDR2 is FQGNSA in the germline V gene. The germline V and J ends were trimmed by 2 bases and 6 bases, with 10 bases remaining between them. The CDR3 loop spans 14 amino acids. The CDR3 spells CASSLLPRSGELFF. For the CDR3, the DNA is TGTGCCAGCAGCTTACTCCCTAGGTCCGGGGAGCTGTTTTTT. Variable domain in full (rest from reference TRBV7-2 and TRBJ2-2): GAGVSQSPSNKVTEKGKDVELRCDPISGHTALYWYRQSLGQGLEFLIYFQGNSAPDKSGLPSDRFSAERTGGSVSTLTIQRTQQEDSAVYLCASSLLPRSGELFFGEGSRLTVL.

A single count supports this clone. The chain employs TRBV18 and TRBJ2-1, with D perhaps TRBD1 (5 bases). The V end was cut by 3 bases, the J end by 6 bases, with 9 bases between. The CDR3 runs to 13 residues. CDR1 is KGHSH and CDR2 is LQKENI in the germline V gene. CDR3 in amino acids: CASSPSGSNEQFF. CDR3 nucleotides: TGTGCCAGCTCACCCTCAGGGTCCAATGAGCAGTTCTTC.